This TCR beta chain originates from a study of graft-versus-host responses after intestinal transplantation. In the study overall: Multivisceral, liver-intestinal, or isolated intestinal grafts were transplanted into recipients. After anti-thymocyte globulin induction, recipients took tacrolimus and steroids for roughly three years.

The CDR3 totals 15 residues. CDR1 is SGHKS, CDR2 YYEKEE, per germline (reference sequence). Trimming pared 0 bases from V and 3 bases from J, leaving 10 bases between. Notes on this clone: No antigen is known for it.

Whole-study findings and limits: Some GvH clones appeared in ileal mucosa or blood before recipient bone marrow.

Repertoires were generated with immunoSEQ multiplex PCR, while TCRdb's copy carries only in-frame clones and drops some. The top ten hold 3.6% of the sample, which has about 10,000 clones, 90% to 95% seen once. The sequence was obtained from a human patient who received an intestinal transplant, so some T cells may come from the graft donor. V gene TRBV5-5 combines with J gene TRBJ1-5; possible D gene TRBD1, 6 bases. Sequenced here: PBMCs, sampled approximately 40 days after intestinal transplantation. The CDR3 here is CASSLGRTDNQPQHF. The CDR3, as DNA: TGTGCCAGCAGCTTGGGGAGGACAGACAATCAGCCCCAGCATTTT.